These T cell receptor beta chains were read from a single sample in a study of radiotherapy plus CTLA-4 blockade in lung cancer. This table comes from immunoSEQ multiplex PCR, and its TCRdb copy is limited to in-frame clones, with some not included. Altogether around 110,000 clones are present, about 87% being singletons, with the ten largest covering approximately 7%. The sample here was peripheral blood, taken from a patient treated with radiotherapy plus ipilimumab. These receptors were taken from a human donor with non-small cell lung cancer that progressed on radiotherapy plus ipilimumab. Each CDR3 is given with its conserved first and last residue. A D gene is named only where the DNA matches it firmly. For some rows the clone size is stated as once, few or many, or as a class when expanded; others skip it.

V: TRBV2
J: TRBJ2-5
D: TRBD1
size: .
DNA: TGTGCCAGCAGTAGAGACAGGGGTTTGGGAGAAGAGACCCAGTACTTC
CDR3: CASSRDRGLGEETQYF

V: TRBV10-3
J: TRBJ2-3
D: .
size: .
DNA: TGTGCCATCAGTGTAATAGATACGCAGTATTTT
CDR3: CAISVIDTQYF

V: TRBV11-3
J: TRBJ1-2
D: .
size: .
DNA: TGTGCCAGCAGCTTAGATCGGAGGGACGGCTATTGTCCCAACTATGGCTACACCTTC
CDR3: CASSLDRRDGYCPNYGYTF

V: TRBV5-4
J: TRBJ2-1
D: TRBD2
size: .
DNA: TGTGCCAGCAGCTTGGATAGCGGGGGGAGAGATGAGCAGTTCTTC
CDR3: CASSLDSGGRDEQFF

V: TRBV19
J: TRBJ1-3
D: TRBD1
size: .
DNA: TGTGCCAGCCGGGACAGGGGAGGTGGAAACACCATATATTTT
CDR3: CASRDRGGGNTIYF

V: TRBV11-3
J: TRBJ2-2
D: .
size: .
DNA: TGTGCCAGCAGCGGTAGAATCGGGGAGCTGTTTTTT
CDR3: CASSGRIGELFF

V: TRBV10-3
J: TRBJ1-4
D: TRBD1
size: few
DNA: TGTGCCATCAGGGGACAGTTAACTAATGAAAAACTGTTTTTT
CDR3: CAIRGQLTNEKLFF

V: TRBV6-5
J: TRBJ2-2
D: .
size: .
DNA: TGTGCCAGCAGGAGGGGTCGGGACACCGGGGAGCTGTTTTTT
CDR3: CASRRGRDTGELFF

V: TRBV7-7
J: TRBJ2-3
D: TRBD1
size: .
DNA: TGTGCTAGCAGCCCGAGGACAGGAGAGGATACGCAGTATTTT
CDR3: CASSPRTGEDTQYF

V: TRBV18
J: TRBJ2-7
D: TRBD1
size: once
DNA: TGTGCCAGCTCACCCTCGGCAGGGGGAGCCTACGAGCAGTACTTC
CDR3: CASSPSAGGAYEQYF

V: TRBV12-5
J: TRBJ2-1
D: .
size: .
DNA: TGTGCTAGTGGTTCCGAGGGGTCCTACAATGAGCAGTTCTTC
CDR3: CASGSEGSYNEQFF

V: TRBV25-1
J: TRBJ2-7
D: TRBD2
size: .
DNA: TGTGCCAGCAGGGGACTAGGGTTAGTCTACGAGCAGTACTTC
CDR3: CASRGLGLVYEQYF

V: TRBV6-1
J: TRBJ1-1
D: TRBD1
size: .
DNA: TGTGCCAGCAGTCAGGACAGGGTGGGCACTGAAGCTTTCTTT
CDR3: CASSQDRVGTEAFF

V: TRBV5-1
J: TRBJ1-2
D: .
size: .
DNA: TGCGCCAGCAGCCCTACAGGGCCTACTGGCTACACCTTC
CDR3: CASSPTGPTGYTF

V: TRBV11-3
J: TRBJ2-7
D: TRBD2
size: .
DNA: TGTGCCAGCAGCTTAGCTGGGGGGGGTACCTACGAGCAGTACTTC
CDR3: CASSLAGGGTYEQYF

V: TRBV5-1
J: TRBJ2-7
D: .
size: .
DNA: TGCGCCAGACCCGAGCGCCTCACCTCCTACGAGCAGTACTTC
CDR3: CARPERLTSYEQYF

V: TRBV19
J: TRBJ1-1
D: .
size: .
DNA: TGTGCCAGTACCCCTCAAGGTAGTTACACTGAAGCTTTCTTT
CDR3: CASTPQGSYTEAFF

V: TRBV2
J: TRBJ1-1
D: .
size: .
DNA: TGTGCCAGCAGTGTTAAGAGTGAGACTGAAGCTTTCTTT
CDR3: CASSVKSETEAFF

V: TRBV4-2
J: TRBJ2-1
D: .
size: .
DNA: TGTGCCAGCAGCCAAGAAGTTGGGGGGAGCTCCTACAATGAGCAGTTCTTC
CDR3: CASSQEVGGSSYNEQFF

V: TRBV5-4
J: TRBJ2-5
D: TRBD2
size: .
DNA: TGTGCCAGCAGTTCTACCGGGACTATTCAAGAGACCCAGTACTTC
CDR3: CASSSTGTIQETQYF

V: TRBV6-6
J: TRBJ2-7
D: TRBD2
size: .
DNA: TGTGCCAGCAGATGGACTAGCGGGAGTGTCCCCTACGAGCAGTACTTC
CDR3: CASRWTSGSVPYEQYF

V: TRBV29-1
J: TRBJ1-1
D: TRBD1
size: .
DNA: TGCAGCGTAGCGGACAGGGTGAACACTGAAGCTTTCTTT
CDR3: CSVADRVNTEAFF

V: TRBV27
J: TRBJ2-7
D: TRBD2
size: .
DNA: TGTGCCAGCAGTCCTAGCGGAACCTACGAGCAGTACTTC
CDR3: CASSPSGTYEQYF

V: TRBV6-6
J: TRBJ1-2
D: TRBD1
size: .
DNA: TGTGCCAGCAGCCCACAGGGGTTCTATGGCTACACCTTC
CDR3: CASSPQGFYGYTF

V: TRBV6-1
J: TRBJ2-1
D: .
size: .
DNA: TGTGCCAGCGAATTCCAGGGATTACAGTTCTTC
CDR3: CASEFQGLQFF

V: TRBV19
J: TRBJ2-3
D: .
size: .
DNA: TGTGCCAGTAGTATAGGGCTTCCCACAGATACGCAGTATTTT
CDR3: CASSIGLPTDTQYF

V: TRBV18
J: TRBJ2-7
D: .
size: .
DNA: TGTGCCAGCTCACCCCGGGAGACGTACGAGCAGTACTTC
CDR3: CASSPRETYEQYF

V: TRBV29-1
J: TRBJ1-1
D: .
size: .
DNA: TGCAGCGGGGGGCGGGGCAGGGGCACTGAAGCTTTCTTT
CDR3: CSGGRGRGTEAFF

V: TRBV2
J: TRBJ1-2
D: TRBD1
size: .
DNA: TGTGCCAGCAGCGAACAGGGGGGCCAAGACTTCTATGGCTACACCTTC
CDR3: CASSEQGGQDFYGYTF

V: TRBV29-1
J: TRBJ2-3
D: .
size: .
DNA: TGCAGCCTCCTCACGGGGCACAGGGAGGCCACAGATACGCAGTATTTT
CDR3: CSLLTGHREATDTQYF

V: TRBV19
J: TRBJ1-2
D: TRBD1
size: .
DNA: TGTGCCAGTAGTAAGGGACAGGGGACAGCTAACTATGGCTACACCTTC
CDR3: CASSKGQGTANYGYTF

V: TRBV5-1
J: TRBJ2-5
D: .
size: .
DNA: TGCGCCAGCAGCTTGGGAAGAGACCAAGAGACCCAGTACTTC
CDR3: CASSLGRDQETQYF

V: TRBV9
J: TRBJ2-5
D: .
size: .
DNA: TGTGCCAGCAGCGTAGGGGGGGAATCAAGAGAGACCCAGTACTTC
CDR3: CASSVGGESRETQYF

V: TRBV6-1
J: TRBJ1-1
D: .
size: .
DNA: TGTGCCAGCAGGTATGTTGAGGCTCTGAACACTGAAGCTTTCTTT
CDR3: CASRYVEALNTEAFF

V: TRBV19
J: TRBJ2-7
D: TRBD2
size: .
DNA: TGTGCCAGTAGTATAGTCGCGGTCGGGACTAGCGTCTACGAGCAGTACTTC
CDR3: CASSIVAVGTSVYEQYF

V: TRBV10-1
J: TRBJ2-5
D: .
size: .
DNA: TGCGCCAGCAGTGAAAGGCGGGACCAAGAGACCCAGTACTTC
CDR3: CASSERRDQETQYF

V: TRBV10-2
J: TRBJ1-1
D: .
size: .
DNA: TGCGCCAGCAGTGTCCTAAGGGGGATTACTGAAGCTTTCTTT
CDR3: CASSVLRGITEAFF

V: TRBV4-2
J: TRBJ2-7
D: .
size: few
DNA: TGTGCCAGCAGCCAAGAAACCCCGGGGGAGCAGTACTTC
CDR3: CASSQETPGEQYF

V: TRBV28
J: TRBJ1-5
D: .
size: .
DNA: TGTGCCAGCAGATCAAACGTAAGGACTCAGCCCCAGCATTTT
CDR3: CASRSNVRTQPQHF

V: TRBV6-1
J: TRBJ2-7
D: TRBD2
size: .
DNA: TGTGCCAGCAGTGGAGGGACTAGTGGCGAGCAGTACTTC
CDR3: CASSGGTSGEQYF

V: TRBV5-4
J: TRBJ2-7
D: .
size: .
DNA: TGTGCCAGCAGCTCCGGCCGTCAGGCAGCGGGCGAGCAGTACTTC
CDR3: CASSSGRQAAGEQYF

V: TRBV7-8
J: TRBJ2-3
D: TRBD2
size: .
DNA: TGTGCCACAACCAGCGGGGCCCGCCCCACAGATACGCAGTATTTT
CDR3: CATTSGARPTDTQYF

V: TRBV5-6
J: TRBJ2-7
D: TRBD2
size: .
DNA: TGTGCCAGCAGCTTCCGACAAGCGGGATCGAACGAGCAGTACTTC
CDR3: CASSFRQAGSNEQYF

V: TRBV18
J: TRBJ2-5
D: .
size: .
DNA: TGTGCCAGCTCACCACTAGGGGAAGAGACCCAGTACTTC
CDR3: CASSPLGEETQYF

V: TRBV7-2
J: TRBJ2-1
D: .
size: .
DNA: TGTGCCAGCAGCTTACGGGTCGGAGCCTCCTACAATGAGCAGTTCTTC
CDR3: CASSLRVGASYNEQFF

V: TRBV19
J: TRBJ2-1
D: .
size: .
DNA: TGTGCCAGTAGTATGGAGGGGCTAGCCGGTTACAATGAGCAGTTCTTC
CDR3: CASSMEGLAGYNEQFF

V: TRBV9
J: TRBJ2-7
D: .
size: .
DNA: TGTGCCAGCAGCGTAGGTCGACTTCCCTACGAGCAGTACTTC
CDR3: CASSVGRLPYEQYF